This is a list of T cell receptor beta chains from one sample in a study of cytotoxic CD8 clonotypes in ibrutinib-treated CLL. Profiling relied on immunoSEQ multiplex PCR, and the TCRdb table lists in-frame clones only, not all of them. In the table there are some 130,000 clones, about 80% of which are singletons. The material sequenced was PBMCs, taken after 24 months of ibrutinib treatment. The receptors were sampled from a human donor with chronic lymphocytic leukemia. The conserved cysteine and the conserved F or W are not part of the CDR3 here. The D gene is left open where the match is weak. Some rows have no size entry. The others give once, few or many, or a class for an expanded clone.

V	size	D	J	CDR3
TRBV19	NA	TRBD1	TRBJ1-5	ASSRTGMGNQPQH
TRBV7-2	NA	TRBD1	TRBJ1-2	ASSPDRGGDGYT
TRBV7-8	few	TRBD2	TRBJ2-1	ASGLAGGLGNEQF
TRBV27	NA	NA	TRBJ1-2	ASSSLREGPGYT
TRBV11-2	once	TRBD2	TRBJ2-5	ASTPTRAGVPIGETQY
TRBV6-5	NA	NA	TRBJ2-4	ASMEGSKNIQY
TRBV5-1	once	NA	TRBJ2-7	ASSPGIGAPYEQY
TRBV6-5	NA	TRBD1	TRBJ2-5	ASSPPGQGGTQY
TRBV6-1	NA	NA	TRBJ2-7	ASSEGIAPSYEQY
TRBV18	NA	NA	TRBJ2-1	ASSPGASPSYNEQF
TRBV10-3	NA	NA	TRBJ1-2	ATTLDSGNYT
TRBV2	NA	NA	TRBJ2-1	ASRAEQGWEEQF
TRBV2	few	NA	TRBJ2-2	ASSEESRGELF
TRBV19	NA	TRBD2	TRBJ2-7	ASSKGTSGRAGTYEQY
TRBV28	NA	NA	TRBJ2-5	ASSFRQGQETQY
TRBV5-1	NA	TRBD2	TRBJ2-2	ASSPAGVRELF
TRBV30	NA	NA	TRBJ1-5	AWGPGPSNQPQH